The present TCR beta chain was sequenced within a study of shared clonotypes between healthy human individuals. Points on this clone: The same CDR3 arises from other DNA sequences in this sample as well.

Per the original methods: Junction-only sequences without quality scores came from ImmunoSEQ, so filtering differed. The protocol was immunoSEQ multiplex PCR, while the TCRdb copy is restricted to in-frame clones and leaves out a portion. D and trimming come from the DNA, and the V and J calls and clone size come from that table. The table lists under 1,900,000 clones, 97% to 99% of them singletons, with about 0.4% in the top ten. V lost 1 base and J lost 2, with 3 bases in between. The CDR3 sequence is 11 residues long. Looked up from germline, CDR1 is SQVTM and CDR2 is ANQGSEA. Sequenced: naive CD4+ T cells sorted from blood. Subset given: CD45RA+ positively selected. This clonotype originated in a man younger than 45 in good health. The chain joins TRBV29-1 to TRBJ2-7; D is unresolved. CDR3 protein: CSVEGPYEQYF. The CDR3 region has the DNA TGCAGCGTTGAAGGACCCTACGAGCAGTACTTC.